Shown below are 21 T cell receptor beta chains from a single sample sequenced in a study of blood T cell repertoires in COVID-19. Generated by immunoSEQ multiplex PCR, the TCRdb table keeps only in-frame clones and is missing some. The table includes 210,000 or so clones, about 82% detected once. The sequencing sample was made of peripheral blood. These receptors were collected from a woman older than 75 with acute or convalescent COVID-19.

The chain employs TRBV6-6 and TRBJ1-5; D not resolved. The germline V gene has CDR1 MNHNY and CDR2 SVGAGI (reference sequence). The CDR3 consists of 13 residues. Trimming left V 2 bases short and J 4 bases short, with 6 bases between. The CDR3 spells CASSYQWNQPQHF. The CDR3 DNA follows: TGTGCCAGCAGTTACCAGTGGAATCAGCCCCAGCATTTT.

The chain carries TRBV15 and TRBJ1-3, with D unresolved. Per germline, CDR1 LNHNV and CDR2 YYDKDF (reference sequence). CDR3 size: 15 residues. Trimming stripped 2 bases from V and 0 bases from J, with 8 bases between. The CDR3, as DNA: TGTGCCACCAGCAGATCACAGATCTCTGGAAACACCATATATTTT. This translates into CATSRSQISGNTIYF.

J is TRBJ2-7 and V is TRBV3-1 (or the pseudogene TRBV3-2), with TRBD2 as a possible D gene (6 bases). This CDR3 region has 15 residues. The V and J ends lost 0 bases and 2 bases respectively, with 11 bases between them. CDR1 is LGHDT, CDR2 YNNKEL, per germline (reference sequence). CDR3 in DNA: TGTGCCAGCAGCCAAGAAGGGGACTTCGCCTACGAGCAGTACTTC. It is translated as CASSQEGDFAYEQYF.

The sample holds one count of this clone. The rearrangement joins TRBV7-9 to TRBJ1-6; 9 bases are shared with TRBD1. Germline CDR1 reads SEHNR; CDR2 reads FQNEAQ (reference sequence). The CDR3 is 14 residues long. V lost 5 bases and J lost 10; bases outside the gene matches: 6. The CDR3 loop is CASSRGTGQSPLHF. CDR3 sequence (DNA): TGTGCCAGCAGCCGCGGGACAGGGCAATCACCCCTCCACTTT.

The CDR3 nucleotides are TGTGCCAGCCTGGAGGGCTTCCAGCCCTACAATGAGCAGTTCTTC. Protein: CASLEGFQPYNEQFF. The chain combines TRBV5-8 with TRBJ2-1; D is possibly TRBD2 (6 bases). Germline CDR1 reads SGHTS; CDR2 reads YDEGEE. Trimming pared 7 bases from V and 2 bases from J, leaving 16 bases between. The CDR3 length is 15 residues.

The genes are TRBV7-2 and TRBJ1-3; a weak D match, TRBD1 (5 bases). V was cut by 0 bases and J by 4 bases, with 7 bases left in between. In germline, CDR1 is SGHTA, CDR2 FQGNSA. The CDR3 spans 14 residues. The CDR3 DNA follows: TGTGCCAGCAGCTTAGCTCGACAGGGAAACACCATATATTTT. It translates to CASSLARQGNTIYF.

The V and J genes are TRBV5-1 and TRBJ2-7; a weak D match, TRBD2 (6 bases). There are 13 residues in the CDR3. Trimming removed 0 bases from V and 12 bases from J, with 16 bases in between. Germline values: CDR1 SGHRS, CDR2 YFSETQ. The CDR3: CASSLAQSGGVYF. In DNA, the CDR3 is TGCGCCAGCAGCTTGGCACAGTCCGGGGGTGTGTACTTC.

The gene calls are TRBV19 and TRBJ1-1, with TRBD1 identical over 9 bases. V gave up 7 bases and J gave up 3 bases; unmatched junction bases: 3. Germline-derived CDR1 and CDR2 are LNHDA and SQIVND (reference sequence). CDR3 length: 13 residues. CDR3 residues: CASTGTGHTEAFF. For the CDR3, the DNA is TGTGCCAGTACCGGGACAGGGCACACTGAAGCTTTCTTT.

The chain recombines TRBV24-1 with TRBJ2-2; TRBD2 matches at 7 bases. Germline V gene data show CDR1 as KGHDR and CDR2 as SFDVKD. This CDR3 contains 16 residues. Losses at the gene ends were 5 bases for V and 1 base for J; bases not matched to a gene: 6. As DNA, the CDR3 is TGTGCCACCAGTGCTCAAACTAGCGAGAACACCGGGGAGCTGTTTTTT. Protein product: CATSAQTSENTGELFF.

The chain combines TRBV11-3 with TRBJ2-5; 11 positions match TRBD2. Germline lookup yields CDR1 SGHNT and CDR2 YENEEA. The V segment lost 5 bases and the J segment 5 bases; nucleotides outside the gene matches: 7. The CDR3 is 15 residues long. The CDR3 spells CASSVAGGPGETQYF. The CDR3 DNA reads TGTGCCAGCAGCGTAGCGGGGGGGCCGGGGGAGACCCAGTACTTC. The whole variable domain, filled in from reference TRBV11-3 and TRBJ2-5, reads EAGVVQSPRYKIIEKKQPVAFWCNPISGHNTLYWYLQNLGQGPELLIRYENEEAVDDSQLPKDRFSAERLKGVDSTLKIQPAELGDSAVYLCASSVAGGPGETQYFGPGTRLLVL.

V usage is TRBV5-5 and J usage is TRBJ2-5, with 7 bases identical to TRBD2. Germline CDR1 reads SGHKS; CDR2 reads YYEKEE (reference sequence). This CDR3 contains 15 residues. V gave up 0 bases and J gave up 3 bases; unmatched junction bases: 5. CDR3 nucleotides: TGTGCCAGCAGCTTGGGTCTAGCGGTTGAAGAGACCCAGTACTTC. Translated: CASSLGLAVEETQYF.

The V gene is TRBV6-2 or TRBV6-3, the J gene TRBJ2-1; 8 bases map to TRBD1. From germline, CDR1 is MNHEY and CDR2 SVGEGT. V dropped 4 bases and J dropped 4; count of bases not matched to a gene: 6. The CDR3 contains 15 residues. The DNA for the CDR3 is TGTGCCAGCAGTTTTTCAGGGGGCAATTACAATGAGCAGTTCTTC. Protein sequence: CASSFSGGNYNEQFF.

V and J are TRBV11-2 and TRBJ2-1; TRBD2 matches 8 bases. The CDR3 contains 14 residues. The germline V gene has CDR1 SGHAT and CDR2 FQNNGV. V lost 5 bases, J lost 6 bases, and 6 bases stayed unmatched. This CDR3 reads CASSLSGTSNEQFF. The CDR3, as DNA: TGTGCCAGCAGCCTCTCGGGGACTAGCAATGAGCAGTTCTTC.

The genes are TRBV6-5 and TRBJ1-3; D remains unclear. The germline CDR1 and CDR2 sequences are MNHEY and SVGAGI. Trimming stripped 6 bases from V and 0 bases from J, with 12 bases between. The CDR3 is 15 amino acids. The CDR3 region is CASRDLTSSGNTIYF. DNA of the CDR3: TGTGCCAGCAGGGACCTCACTAGCTCTGGAAACACCATATATTTT.

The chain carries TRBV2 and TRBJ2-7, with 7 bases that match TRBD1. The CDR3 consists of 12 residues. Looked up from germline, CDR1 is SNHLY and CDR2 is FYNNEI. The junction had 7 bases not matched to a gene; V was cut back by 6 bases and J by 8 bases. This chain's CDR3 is CASRGTEDKQYF. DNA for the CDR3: TGTGCCAGCAGGGGGACAGAAGATAAGCAGTACTTC.

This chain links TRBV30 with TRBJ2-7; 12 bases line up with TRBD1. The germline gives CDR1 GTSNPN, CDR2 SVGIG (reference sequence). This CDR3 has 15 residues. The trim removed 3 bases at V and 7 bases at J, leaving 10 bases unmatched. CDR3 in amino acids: CAWRPSGQGAVEQYF. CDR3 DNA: TGTGCCTGGAGGCCCTCGGGACAGGGGGCGGTGGAGCAGTACTTC.

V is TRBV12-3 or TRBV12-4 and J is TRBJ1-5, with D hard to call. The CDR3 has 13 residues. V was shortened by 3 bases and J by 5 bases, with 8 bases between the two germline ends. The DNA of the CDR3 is TGTGCCAGCAGTTTGATCCGGGATCAGCCCCAGCATTTT. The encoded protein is CASSLIRDQPQHF.

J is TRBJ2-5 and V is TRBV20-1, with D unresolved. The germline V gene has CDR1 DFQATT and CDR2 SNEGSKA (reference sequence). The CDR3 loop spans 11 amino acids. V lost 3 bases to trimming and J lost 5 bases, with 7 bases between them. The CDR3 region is CSASHSETQYF. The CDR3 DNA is TGCAGTGCTAGCCACAGTGAGACCCAGTACTTC.

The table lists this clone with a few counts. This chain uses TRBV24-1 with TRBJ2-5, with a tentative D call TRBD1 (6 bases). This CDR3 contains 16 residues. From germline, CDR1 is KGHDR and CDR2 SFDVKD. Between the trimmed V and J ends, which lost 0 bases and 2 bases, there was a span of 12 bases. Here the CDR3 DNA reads TGTGCCACCAGTGATTTGTCCAGGGGTATGCAAGAGACCCAGTACTTC. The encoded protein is CATSDLSRGMQETQYF.

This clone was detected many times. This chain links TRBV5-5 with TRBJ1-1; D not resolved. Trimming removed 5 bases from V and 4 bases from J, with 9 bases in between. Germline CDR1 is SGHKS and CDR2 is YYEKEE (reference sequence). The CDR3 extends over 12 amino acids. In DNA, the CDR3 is TGTGCCAGCAGGGCCTCGGGCACTGAAGCTTTCTTT. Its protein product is CASRASGTEAFF.

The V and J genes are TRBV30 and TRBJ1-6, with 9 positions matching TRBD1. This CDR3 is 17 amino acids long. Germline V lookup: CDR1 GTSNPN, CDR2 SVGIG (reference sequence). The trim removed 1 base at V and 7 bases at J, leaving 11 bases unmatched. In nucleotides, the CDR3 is TGTGCCTGGAGTGAGCCCAAACGGACAGGGGCAAATTCACCCCTCCACTTT. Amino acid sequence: CAWSEPKRTGANSPLHF.